This T cell receptor beta chain derives from a study of cytomegalovirus exposure and HLA in healthy donors. The study, taken as a whole, reports: With high specificity and sensitivity, the classifier reportedly diagnosed cytomegalovirus status. An analysis was carried out at a later point. It showed that HLA-associated TCR beta chains were more clonally expanded than equally common non-associated chains.

A remark on this clone: Its antigen is still unknown.

Germline CDR1 MDHEN, CDR2 SYDVKM. The CDR3 covers 15 residues. V lost 6 bases, J lost 3 bases, and 7 bases stayed unmatched. Amplification used 60 Vbeta primers and 13 Jbeta primers. This table comes from immunoSEQ multiplex PCR, and its TCRdb copy is limited to in-frame clones, with some not included. The data show around 130,000 clones, over 75% seen once. The sequence was obtained from a middle-aged woman in good health and CMV-seronegative. The V gene is TRBV28, the J gene TRBJ2-3, with 9 nucleotides matching TRBD2. The specimen sequenced was PBMCs. The CDR3 here is CASREAGGETDTQYF. The CDR3 nucleotides are TGTGCCAGCAGGGAAGCGGGAGGTGAAACAGATACGCAGTATTTT.